These T cell receptor beta chains were read from a single sample in a study of cytomegalovirus exposure and HLA in healthy donors. The table came from immunoSEQ multiplex PCR; TCRdb's copy has only in-frame clones and leaves some out. The sample yields around 200,000 clones, roughly 79% seen once. Specimen: PBMCs. The receptors derive from a young man in good health and CMV-seronegative. The CDR3 runs from the conserved cysteine through the conserved F or W. Fields, in order: CDR3 DNA, CDR3 protein, D gene, clone size, J gene, V gene. A D gene is named only where the DNA matches it firmly. Size is stated for part of the rows, as once, few or many counts, or as a class when the clone is expanded.

cdr3_nt: TGTGCCAGTCGGCAAGCAGGGGTGAACACTGAAGCTTTCTTT
cdr3_aa: CASRQAGVNTEAFF
d_call: .
clone_size: .
j_call: TRBJ1-1
v_call: TRBV28

cdr3_nt: TGTGCCAGTAGTTCGGGACAGGGGAGGGCCGGGGAGCTGTTTTTT
cdr3_aa: CASSSGQGRAGELFF
d_call: TRBD1
clone_size: .
j_call: TRBJ2-2
v_call: TRBV19

cdr3_nt: TGCGCCAGCAGCCAAGAGGGGGGGACCCTCCACTTT
cdr3_aa: CASSQEGGTLHF
d_call: .
clone_size: .
j_call: TRBJ1-6
v_call: TRBV4-3

cdr3_nt: TGTGCCAGCAGTTTATCGTCGGGGGGCATTCACGAGCAGTACTTC
cdr3_aa: CASSLSSGGIHEQYF
d_call: .
clone_size: .
j_call: TRBJ2-7
v_call: TRBV27

cdr3_nt: TGTGCCAGTAGCCCAACAGGCCTTACCTACGAGCAGTACTTC
cdr3_aa: CASSPTGLTYEQYF
d_call: .
clone_size: .
j_call: TRBJ2-7
v_call: TRBV19

cdr3_nt: TGTGCCTGGAGCCACCGGGACAGCCCCCCGTTGAATGGCTACACCTTC
cdr3_aa: CAWSHRDSPPLNGYTF
d_call: TRBD1
clone_size: .
j_call: TRBJ1-2
v_call: TRBV30

cdr3_nt: TGCGCCAGCAGCCCGGGGACAGATACGCAGTATTTT
cdr3_aa: CASSPGTDTQYF
d_call: .
clone_size: .
j_call: TRBJ2-3
v_call: TRBV5-1

cdr3_nt: TGCAGTGAATCTAGAAACAATGAGCAGTTCTTC
cdr3_aa: CSESRNNEQFF
d_call: .
clone_size: .
j_call: TRBJ2-1
v_call: TRBV20-1

cdr3_nt: TGTGCCAGCAGCCACTCCGTGGCAGGGGCGAGTTTGAACACTGAAGCTTTCTTT
cdr3_aa: CASSHSVAGASLNTEAFF
d_call: .
clone_size: few
j_call: TRBJ1-1
v_call: TRBV7-9

cdr3_nt: TGTGCTAGTGGTTTCACGAGTGCCGGGAACACTGAAGCTTTCTTT
cdr3_aa: CASGFTSAGNTEAFF
d_call: .
clone_size: .
j_call: TRBJ1-1
v_call: TRBV12-5

cdr3_nt: TGTGCTAGCAGCCCGCGGGACAGCTCCTACGAGCAGTACTTC
cdr3_aa: CASSPRDSSYEQYF
d_call: .
clone_size: .
j_call: TRBJ2-7
v_call: TRBV7-7

cdr3_nt: TGTGCCAGCAGTTTAGGCGGTGGCGAGCAGTACTTC
cdr3_aa: CASSLGGGEQYF
d_call: .
clone_size: .
j_call: TRBJ2-7
v_call: TRBV27

cdr3_nt: TGTGCCAGCAGCTTAGTTTCGGGTTTAGATACGCAGTATTTT
cdr3_aa: CASSLVSGLDTQYF
d_call: .
clone_size: .
j_call: TRBJ2-3
v_call: TRBV7-9

cdr3_nt: TGTGCCAGCAACCCTGCCCAGGGCTATGGCTACACCTTC
cdr3_aa: CASNPAQGYGYTF
d_call: .
clone_size: .
j_call: TRBJ1-2
v_call: TRBV7-9

cdr3_nt: TGTGCCAGCAGTGAAGTAGTGGCAGGAAAAAGTGAAAAACTGTTTTTT
cdr3_aa: CASSEVVAGKSEKLFF
d_call: .
clone_size: few
j_call: TRBJ1-4
v_call: TRBV6-1

cdr3_nt: TGTTCCAGCAGCTTAGCGGGGACAGAATCCCTAGTCGACTATGGCTACACCTTC
cdr3_aa: CSSSLAGTESLVDYGYTF
d_call: TRBD1
clone_size: .
j_call: TRBJ1-2
v_call: TRBV7-9

cdr3_nt: TGTGCCAACGGAGGAAAACTCGAAACCGGGGAGCCGTTTTTT
cdr3_aa: CANGGKLETGEPFF
d_call: .
clone_size: .
j_call: TRBJ2-2
v_call: TRBV6-1

cdr3_nt: TGTGCCAGCAGTTTAGGGACAGGCTTGGCTTTCTTT
cdr3_aa: CASSLGTGLAFF
d_call: TRBD1
clone_size: .
j_call: TRBJ1-1
v_call: TRBV27

cdr3_nt: TGTGCCTGGAGTGTAGGGTTATTAGGGGACAGCCAAATGAACACTGAAGCTTTCTTT
cdr3_aa: CAWSVGLLGDSQMNTEAFF
d_call: TRBD1
clone_size: .
j_call: TRBJ1-1
v_call: TRBV30

cdr3_nt: TGTGCCAGCAGTTTAGGGACAGTTGAAGCTTTCTTT
cdr3_aa: CASSLGTVEAFF
d_call: TRBD1
clone_size: .
j_call: TRBJ1-1
v_call: TRBV7-8

cdr3_nt: TGTGCCAGCAGCTCACCGGGAGTCTACGAGCAGTACTTC
cdr3_aa: CASSSPGVYEQYF
d_call: .
clone_size: .
j_call: TRBJ2-7
v_call: TRBV5-6

cdr3_nt: TGTGCCAGTAGTATCTCGTCACCAGATAATTCACCCCTCCACTTT
cdr3_aa: CASSISSPDNSPLHF
d_call: .
clone_size: .
j_call: TRBJ1-6
v_call: TRBV19

cdr3_nt: TGTGCCAGCAGTGAAGCGACAGGAGTGGTCGCTGAAGCTTTCTTT
cdr3_aa: CASSEATGVVAEAFF
d_call: .
clone_size: .
j_call: TRBJ1-1
v_call: TRBV6-1

cdr3_nt: TGTGCCAGTTCCCCTCCGGGACTAGGCTTGGGCACAGATACGCAGTATTTT
cdr3_aa: CASSPPGLGLGTDTQYF
d_call: TRBD2
clone_size: .
j_call: TRBJ2-3
v_call: TRBV7-9

cdr3_nt: TGTGCCACCCGAAATGGGGGGGACTACAATGAGCAGTTCTTC
cdr3_aa: CATRNGGDYNEQFF
d_call: TRBD2
clone_size: few
j_call: TRBJ2-1
v_call: TRBV19

cdr3_nt: TGTGCCAGCAGCCCCCGGGGGGCTGGAAACACCATATATTTT
cdr3_aa: CASSPRGAGNTIYF
d_call: .
clone_size: .
j_call: TRBJ1-3
v_call: TRBV27

cdr3_nt: TGTGCCAGCTCACCACCGAACGGGAATGGCTACACCTTC
cdr3_aa: CASSPPNGNGYTF
d_call: .
clone_size: .
j_call: TRBJ1-2
v_call: TRBV18

cdr3_nt: TGTGCCAGCAGTGAACGGGGACTAGTCGAGTACTTC
cdr3_aa: CASSERGLVEYF
d_call: TRBD2
clone_size: once
j_call: TRBJ2-5
v_call: TRBV6-1

cdr3_nt: TGTGCCAGTAGTACCACGGGGACAGGCACAGATACGCAGTATTTT
cdr3_aa: CASSTTGTGTDTQYF
d_call: TRBD1
clone_size: .
j_call: TRBJ2-3
v_call: TRBV19

cdr3_nt: TGTGCCAGCAGCTTAGACAGGTCCACTGGAAACACCATATATTTT
cdr3_aa: CASSLDRSTGNTIYF
d_call: .
clone_size: .
j_call: TRBJ1-3
v_call: TRBV7-2

cdr3_nt: TGTGCCAGCACTCGCGGGAGAGGGTATGAGCAGTTCTTC
cdr3_aa: CASTRGRGYEQFF
d_call: TRBD2
clone_size: .
j_call: TRBJ2-1
v_call: TRBV27

cdr3_nt: TGCGCCAGCAGCCAAGAACAATTTCAGCCCCAGCATTTT
cdr3_aa: CASSQEQFQPQHF
d_call: .
clone_size: .
j_call: TRBJ1-5
v_call: TRBV4-3

cdr3_nt: TGTGCCAGCAGCCCGCCCGGGACACTGGCCGGGAACACTGAAGCTTTCTTT
cdr3_aa: CASSPPGTLAGNTEAFF
d_call: .
clone_size: .
j_call: TRBJ1-1
v_call: TRBV7-9

cdr3_nt: TGTGCCTGGAATTCCGGGGATTCTGGAAACACCATATATTTT
cdr3_aa: CAWNSGDSGNTIYF
d_call: .
clone_size: .
j_call: TRBJ1-3
v_call: TRBV30

cdr3_nt: TGTGCCAGCAGAGAACAGACTACCTACGAGCAGTACTTC
cdr3_aa: CASREQTTYEQYF
d_call: .
clone_size: few
j_call: TRBJ2-7
v_call: TRBV6-1

cdr3_nt: TGTGCCAGCAGCGACCTATCTAGCACAGATACGCAGTATTTT
cdr3_aa: CASSDLSSTDTQYF
d_call: .
clone_size: .
j_call: TRBJ2-3
v_call: TRBV9

cdr3_nt: TGTGCCAGTAGTATACGGCTAGCGGGAGCTAGGGACAATGAGCAGTTCTTC
cdr3_aa: CASSIRLAGARDNEQFF
d_call: TRBD2
clone_size: .
j_call: TRBJ2-1
v_call: TRBV19

cdr3_nt: TGTGCCAGCAGCGCCGTGGCAGGGAATTCACCCCTCCACTTT
cdr3_aa: CASSAVAGNSPLHF
d_call: .
clone_size: .
j_call: TRBJ1-6
v_call: TRBV5-6

cdr3_nt: TGTGCCAGCACCTCCGGAGACACTGAAGCTTTCTTT
cdr3_aa: CASTSGDTEAFF
d_call: .
clone_size: .
j_call: TRBJ1-1
v_call: TRBV5-6

cdr3_nt: TGTGCCAGCAGACCACGGACAGGGCCCCCCACTGAAGCTTTCTTT
cdr3_aa: CASRPRTGPPTEAFF
d_call: TRBD1
clone_size: .
j_call: TRBJ1-1
v_call: TRBV6-5

cdr3_nt: TGTGCCAGCAGCACCCACAGGGCAACTAATGAAAAACTGTTTTTT
cdr3_aa: CASSTHRATNEKLFF
d_call: .
clone_size: .
j_call: TRBJ1-4
v_call: TRBV13

cdr3_nt: TGTGCCAGCAGCGCGCTTCTCAGAGGCGAAAAACTGTTTTTT
cdr3_aa: CASSALLRGEKLFF
d_call: .
clone_size: .
j_call: TRBJ1-4
v_call: TRBV7-9

cdr3_nt: TGTGCCAGCAGCTTAGCAGCGGGGGCAAACTCCTACGAGCAGTACTTC
cdr3_aa: CASSLAAGANSYEQYF
d_call: TRBD2
clone_size: .
j_call: TRBJ2-7
v_call: TRBV7-2

cdr3_nt: TGTGCCAGCAGCCAGACTATACAAGAGACCCAGTACTTC
cdr3_aa: CASSQTIQETQYF
d_call: .
clone_size: once
j_call: TRBJ2-5
v_call: TRBV11-2

cdr3_nt: TGCAGCGTTGAAGGAGAGGATGGCTACACCTTC
cdr3_aa: CSVEGEDGYTF
d_call: .
clone_size: .
j_call: TRBJ1-2
v_call: TRBV29-1

cdr3_nt: TGTGCCTGGAGTGTGCGAGGGATCGAGCAGTACTTC
cdr3_aa: CAWSVRGIEQYF
d_call: .
clone_size: .
j_call: TRBJ2-7
v_call: TRBV30

cdr3_nt: TGTGCCAGCAGTGGACTAGTTAGCACAGATACGCAGTATTTT
cdr3_aa: CASSGLVSTDTQYF
d_call: TRBD2
clone_size: .
j_call: TRBJ2-3
v_call: TRBV27

cdr3_nt: TGTGCCAGCAGAGACGGGACTACCGACAATGAGCAGTTCTTC
cdr3_aa: CASRDGTTDNEQFF
d_call: TRBD2
clone_size: .
j_call: TRBJ2-1
v_call: TRBV6-5

cdr3_nt: TGTGCCAGCAGTTTAGGAGGAGGGGACATTCAGTACTTC
cdr3_aa: CASSLGGGDIQYF
d_call: .
clone_size: few
j_call: TRBJ2-4
v_call: TRBV28

cdr3_nt: TGTGCCAGCAGGGGGGGACAGAGCGGGTCCTACGAGCAGTACTTC
cdr3_aa: CASRGGQSGSYEQYF
d_call: .
clone_size: few
j_call: TRBJ2-7
v_call: TRBV2

cdr3_nt: TGTGCCAGCGGGCCGTCCGGCACAGATACGCAGTATTTT
cdr3_aa: CASGPSGTDTQYF
d_call: .
clone_size: .
j_call: TRBJ2-3
v_call: TRBV27

cdr3_nt: TGTGCCAGCAGCTTAGGAGGGTTGGACACAGATACGCAGTATTTT
cdr3_aa: CASSLGGLDTDTQYF
d_call: .
clone_size: .
j_call: TRBJ2-3
v_call: TRBV7-9

cdr3_nt: TGTGCCAGCAGCGATCGGGACAGGGGGCCCTACGAGCAGTACTTC
cdr3_aa: CASSDRDRGPYEQYF
d_call: TRBD1
clone_size: .
j_call: TRBJ2-7
v_call: TRBV5-8

cdr3_nt: TGTGCCAGCAGCCAAGTTCCGGGGGGGACAGATACGCAGTATTTT
cdr3_aa: CASSQVPGGTDTQYF
d_call: TRBD2
clone_size: .
j_call: TRBJ2-3
v_call: TRBV4-2

cdr3_nt: TGTGCCAGTAGCGGACAGGGCAAGGGTGAAGCTTTCTTT
cdr3_aa: CASSGQGKGEAFF
d_call: TRBD1
clone_size: .
j_call: TRBJ1-1
v_call: TRBV19

cdr3_nt: TGTGCCAGCAGTTACGGACAGAGCTCCTACAATGAGCAGTTCTTC
cdr3_aa: CASSYGQSSYNEQFF
d_call: .
clone_size: .
j_call: TRBJ2-1
v_call: TRBV6-5

cdr3_nt: TGTGCCAGCAGGGGCTTGGGGCTAGCGGGAAAGGAGACCCAGTACTTC
cdr3_aa: CASRGLGLAGKETQYF
d_call: TRBD2
clone_size: .
j_call: TRBJ2-5
v_call: TRBV7-8

cdr3_nt: TGTGCCAGCAGCTTGGGGCAGGGGGCTCTACAAGAGACCCAGTACTTC
cdr3_aa: CASSLGQGALQETQYF
d_call: TRBD1
clone_size: .
j_call: TRBJ2-5
v_call: TRBV11-3